A single sample is the source of the 9 T cell receptor beta chains below, sequenced in a study of tumor and adjacent non-tumor tissue in lung cancer. No cell sorting was done before RNA was extracted from the tissue. TCRbeta libraries were built with three rounds of nested PCR, modified from ARM-PCR. Via MiXCR, TCRdb re-called the multiplex PCR reads, giving one row per CDR3 protein. The table lists roughly 140,000 distinct CDR3 sequences, around 60% of them singletons. Material for sequencing was lung tumor tissue. Every receptor here comes from a man between 60 and 75 years old with small cell lung cancer.

V is TRBV20-1 and J is TRBJ2-7, with D perhaps matching TRBD1 (5 bases). Trimming cost V 8 bases and J 2 bases, with 10 bases left between them. Germline CDR1 reads DFQATT; CDR2 reads SNEGSKA (reference sequence). This CDR3 is built from 11 residues. DNA for the CDR3: TGCAGTACCCTACAGGCCTACGAGCAGTACTTC. Its translation is CSTLQAYEQYF.

As regards this clonotype: A clone one base away is much larger, so this may be a read error. A read error is likely, as this CDR3 ends without the conserved phenylalanine or tryptophan. The V gene is TRBV20-1, the J gene TRBJ2-7; 11 nucleotides agree with TRBD2. The CDR3 is 13 residues long. Germline V CDR1 and CDR2: DFQATT, SNEGSKA (reference sequence). V lost 8 bases, J lost 1 base, and 4 bases stayed unmatched. This CDR3 is CSSLAGESYEQYI. The CDR3 coding sequence is TGCAGTTCACTAGCGGGAGAATCCTACGAGCAGTACATC.

Concerning this clonotype: A much larger clone lies one base from this, so it may be a read error. V and J are TRBV4-1 and TRBJ2-1; D remains ambiguous. The CDR3 is 13 residues long. V lost 0 bases and J lost 7, with 7 bases in between. Germline lookup yields CDR1 MGHRA and CDR2 YSYEKL. The chain's CDR3 is CASSQDTENEQFF. In nucleotides, the CDR3 is TGCGCCAGCAGCCAAGATACCGAGAATGAGCAGTTCTTC.

This clonotype was picked up a small number of times. The genes are TRBV6-1 and TRBJ2-7; the D is unclear. The CDR3 is 12 amino acids. V lost 4 bases and J 6 bases, leaving 10 bases between the germline ends. Germline lookup yields CDR1 MNHNS and CDR2 SASEGT. The CDR3 protein is CASSGRACEQYV. Written as DNA, the CDR3 is TGTGCCAGCAGTGGACGGGCCTGCGAGCAGTACGTC.

To note about this clonotype: A junction boundary mismatches the germline segment, possibly from a read error. The chain carries TRBV5-4 and TRBJ2-5; 7 nucleotides match TRBD2. Looked up from germline, CDR1 is SGHNT and CDR2 is YYREEE (reference sequence). The CDR3 loop spans 15 amino acids. CDR3: CASSFRLAGPETLYF. CDR3 DNA: TGTGCCAGCAGCTTCCGACTAGCCGGTCCGGAGACCCTGTACTTC.

Notes on this clonotype: In this CDR3 the conserved last residue, phenylalanine or tryptophan, is missing, so a read error is likely. The genes are TRBV20-1 and TRBJ1-2, with D tentatively TRBD1 (6 bases). The CDR3 spans 14 residues. Germline V CDR1 and CDR2: DFQATT, SNEGSKA (reference sequence). CDR3 sequence (DNA): TGCAGGGCTAGCCAATCTACAGGGAACTATGGCTACACCTTG. Protein sequence: CRASQSTGNYGYTL.

Concerning this clonotype itself: This may come from a read error, since a much larger clone is one base off. V usage is TRBV28 and J usage is TRBJ2-7, with D possibly TRBD1 on 5 matching bases. The length of the CDR3 is 16 residues. V lost 6 bases and J lost 5, with 23 bases in between. Germline values: CDR1 MDHEN, CDR2 SYDVKM. This CDR3 reads CASSPLATESGDEQYF. Written as DNA, the CDR3 is TGTGCCAGCAGCCCCCTGGCGACAGAATCGGGTGACGAGCAGTACTTC.

This chain links TRBV24-1 with TRBJ2-1; 8 nucleotides line up with TRBD1. The V and J ends lost 9 bases and 7 bases, in that order; junction bases with no gene match: 7. The CDR3 sequence is 13 residues long. CDR1 KGHDR and CDR2 SFDVKD come from the germline V gene. CDR3 in DNA: TGTGCCACCGAGGACAGGGATTGGAATGAGCAGTTCTTC. This codes for CATEDRDWNEQFF.

Details on this clonotype: This may come from a read error, since a much larger clone is one base off. The chain employs TRBV20-1 and TRBJ2-5; D call uncertain. Germline CDR1 DFQATT, CDR2 SNEGSKA (reference sequence). This CDR3 is 13 amino acids long. The CDR3 DNA is TGCAGTGCTAGGGGCAGCCTCCAAGATACCCAGTACTTC. Translation: CSARGSLQDTQYF.